Shown below are 13 T cell receptor beta chains from a single sample sequenced in a study of T cells in Graves' hyperthyroidism and ophthalmopathy. RNA transcripts gave rise to amplified TCR beta CDR3 regions. First-round RT-PCR targeting the TCR CDR3 was performed with the HTBI primer set. TCRdb re-derived calls from the multiplex PCR reads in MiXCR, one entry per CDR3 protein. The sample holds approximately 610,000 distinct CDR3 sequences, approximately 15% seen once. What was sequenced was blood. The receptor source for this set is a middle-aged woman with Graves' ophthalmopathy.

This clonotype was seen at least ten times. V usage is TRBV7-2 and J usage is TRBJ2-7, with 9 bases identical to TRBD2. The CDR3 is 14 residues long. Germline V gives CDR1 SGHTA, CDR2 FQGNSA. The V and J ends lost 1 base and 6 bases, in that order; junction bases with no gene match: 4. CDR3 in amino acids: CASSLVAGVGEQYF. The DNA for the CDR3 is TGTGCCAGCAGCTTAGTAGCGGGAGTCGGCGAGCAGTACTTC.

In its sample, this clonotype was seen many times. The chain couples TRBV2 to TRBJ1-1; D ambiguous. Trimming pared 6 bases from V and 1 base from J, leaving 18 bases between. The germline CDR1 and CDR2 sequences are SNHLY and FYNNEI. The CDR3 consists of 16 residues. Here the CDR3 DNA reads TGTGCCAGCAGCCACCGGCCCCCCCACAGGAACACTGAAGCTTTCTTT. As protein: CASSHRPPHRNTEAFF.

The chain carries TRBV30 and TRBJ2-7; the match to TRBD2 covers 11 bases. The CDR3 is made up of 15 amino acids. J was trimmed by 4 bases and V by 3 bases; bases with no gene match: 8. Germline loops: CDR1 GTSNPN, CDR2 SVGIG (reference sequence). This chain's CDR3 is CAWRSTSGSGYEQYF. In nucleotides, the CDR3 is TGTGCCTGGAGGTCAACTAGCGGGAGTGGTTACGAGCAGTACTTC.

This clonotype was detected a few times. This sequence joins TRBV27 and TRBJ1-6; TRBD1 is a possible D gene (6 bases). Per germline, CDR1 MNHEY and CDR2 SMNVEV (reference sequence). The CDR3 spans 14 residues. V lost 7 bases to trimming and J lost 10 bases, with 17 bases between them. DNA of the CDR3: TGTGCCAGCAAAGACCCGGGGGCAGGCTCACCCCTCCACTTT. Translating it yields CASKDPGAGSPLHF.

This clonotype was recorded at least ten times. This chain links TRBV19 with TRBJ2-5; possibly TRBD1 for D (6 bases). The germline V gene has CDR1 LNHDA and CDR2 SQIVND (reference sequence). This CDR3 comprises 17 residues. Trimming left V 5 bases short and J 4 bases short, with 23 bases between. CDR3 nucleotides: TGTGCCAGTAGTGGACCCCACAGGGAGCGGACGACAGAGACCCAGTACTTC. Translation: CASSGPHRERTTETQYF.

In its sample, this clonotype was seen many times. The rearrangement joins TRBV6-1 to TRBJ2-7; D ambiguous. This CDR3 contains 14 residues. Germline CDR1 MNHNS, CDR2 SASEGT. Trimming shortened V by 6 bases and J by 1 base, and 13 bases separated the two germline ends. Written as DNA, the CDR3 is TGTGCCAGCAGCTCCCGAGACGATTCCTACGAGCAGTACTTC. Its protein is CASSSRDDSYEQYF.

This clonotype was counted ten times or more. The V and J genes are TRBV10-3 and TRBJ2-2; 7 bases are a match to TRBD2. CDR3 length equals 16 residues. CDR1 is ENHRY, CDR2 SYGVKD, per germline. Germline trimming cut 2 bases from V and 0 bases from J; bases unmatched to any gene: 3. CDR3 protein: CAISETLAANTGELFF. For the CDR3, the DNA is TGTGCCATCAGTGAGACCCTAGCGGCGAACACCGGGGAGCTGTTTTTT.

This clonotype occurred a few times. The chain couples TRBV30 to TRBJ2-3; D is unclear. There are 11 residues in the CDR3. With 0 bases removed from V and 5 bases from J, the gap between germline ends came to 3 bases. Germline CDR1 reads GTSNPN; CDR2 reads SVGIG (reference sequence). This CDR3 reads CAWSVGDTQYF. CDR3 in DNA: TGTGCCTGGAGTGTAGGAGATACGCAGTATTTT.

This clonotype has a count of ten or more. V and J are TRBV20-1 and TRBJ1-2; D is unclear. Germline V CDR1 and CDR2: DFQATT, SNEGSKA (reference sequence). CDR3 length: 16 amino acids. V was clipped by 6 bases and J by 2 bases, with 22 bases between them. The CDR3 is CSAPGPLSSPNYGYTF. In nucleotides, the CDR3 is TGCAGTGCACCTGGACCGCTTTCCTCCCCAAACTATGGCTACACCTTC.

This clonotype was picked up many times. The chain recombines TRBV6-1 with TRBJ1-1; 8 bases line up with TRBD1. Germline V gene data show CDR1 as MNHNS and CDR2 as SASEGT. This CDR3 is built from 15 residues. J was trimmed by 4 bases and V by 4 bases; bases with no gene match: 8. This CDR3 reads CASSGRQGKGTEAFF. DNA of the CDR3: TGTGCCAGCAGTGGTCGACAGGGGAAGGGCACTGAAGCTTTCTTT.

This clonotype was counted between two and nine times. This chain links TRBV30 with TRBJ2-7; D could derive from TRBD1 or TRBD2 (5 bases each). Looked up from germline, CDR1 is GTSNPN and CDR2 is SVGIG (reference sequence). CDR3 length: 13 amino acids. CDR3 in amino acids: CGGTPHPPYEQYF. The DNA for the CDR3 is TGTGGGGGGACCCCTCACCCGCCCTACGAGCAGTACTTC.

This clonotype occurred many times. This sequence joins TRBV14 and TRBJ1-2, with D possibly matching TRBD1 (6 bases). Germline CDR1 SGHDN, CDR2 FVKESK. The V end lost 0 bases, the J end lost 4 bases, and 18 bases lay between the germline ends. The CDR3 extends over 17 amino acids. CDR3 nucleotide sequence: TGTGCCAGCAGCCAAGACCCCTCCGGGGGCGCTTCCTATGGCTACACCTTC. Translating it yields CASSQDPSGGASYGYTF.

Many counts were recorded for this clonotype. V is TRBV4-1 and J is TRBJ2-7; 7 nucleotides match TRBD2. Germline values: CDR1 MGHRA, CDR2 YSYEKL. V shed 4 bases, J shed 0 bases, and the junction held 6 bases outside the gene matches. The CDR3 consists of 15 residues. CDR3 sequence reads: CASSLGTTISYEQYF. The CDR3 DNA sequence: TGCGCCAGCAGCCTTGGGACTACCATCTCCTACGAGCAGTACTTC.